This is a list of T cell receptor beta chains from one sample in a study of T cells in Graves' hyperthyroidism and ophthalmopathy. One entry per CDR3 protein results from TCRdb running MiXCR on the multiplex PCR reads. The sample records approximately 400,000 distinct CDR3 sequences, roughly 14% being singletons. Sequencing was performed on blood. Receptor source: a woman between 55 and 75 years old with Graves' hyperthyroidism. Both conserved end residues are trimmed from each CDR3. Each record gives: clone size, J gene, V gene, CDR3 protein. Where a row states a size, it is once, few, many or the class of an expanded clone; other rows omit it.

size: many
J: TRBJ1-4
V: TRBV2
CDR3: ASSGQGAQKLF

size: .
J: TRBJ2-2
V: TRBV12-3/TRBV12-4
CDR3: ASSTGGPGELF

size: .
J: TRBJ1-1
V: TRBV20-1
CDR3: SARSRGISEAF

size: few
J: TRBJ2-2
V: TRBV6-5
CDR3: ASSYPPGRERSTGELF

size: many
J: TRBJ2-7
V: TRBV18
CDR3: ASRRTGNYEQY

size: many
J: TRBJ2-7
V: TRBV5-1
CDR3: ASSPGTAQGEQY

size: .
J: TRBJ2-7
V: TRBV7-2
CDR3: ASSLAASPNYEQY

size: many
J: TRBJ2-5
V: TRBV11-2
CDR3: ASSLGLYQETQY

size: many
J: TRBJ2-5
V: TRBV7-9
CDR3: ASSPNRVETQY

size: many
J: TRBJ2-3
V: TRBV27
CDR3: ASSLSYRTADTQY

size: many
J: TRBJ2-1
V: TRBV7-3
CDR3: ASSRSGSSYNEQF

size: many
J: TRBJ2-2
V: TRBV6-1
CDR3: ASWATGTYTGELF

size: many
J: TRBJ2-3
V: TRBV7-9
CDR3: ASASGSADTQY

size: many
J: TRBJ2-5
V: TRBV7-8
CDR3: ASSYSGLAGGGQETQY

size: .
J: TRBJ1-5
V: TRBV12-3/TRBV12-4
CDR3: ASSDDRTGTSQH

size: .
J: TRBJ2-1
V: TRBV29-1
CDR3: SVETSGSLNEQF

size: .
J: TRBJ2-2
V: TRBV12-3/TRBV12-4
CDR3: ASSIPEAGELF

size: few
J: TRBJ2-1
V: TRBV6-1
CDR3: ASSLTGTGTDNEQF

size: .
J: TRBJ2-2
V: TRBV19
CDR3: ASSRLGNTEELF

size: .
J: TRBJ2-3
V: TRBV4-1
CDR3: ASSHLSGKVDTQY

size: .
J: TRBJ1-2
V: TRBV3-1
CDR3: ASSAHSGLSPGGYT